Listed below are T cell receptor beta chains from one sample, sequenced in a study of vaccination and CD4 T cells after COVID-19. The antigens these receptors bind are not known. Via MiXCR, TCRdb re-called the PCR reads, giving one row per CDR3 protein. Of over 10,000 distinct CDR3 sequences detected, 35% to 50% appear once; the ten largest clones hold approximately 13%. Sequencing input: CD4+ T cells from blood, cultured in vitro. Receptors were obtained from a human donor who had recovered from COVID-19. CDR3s include the opening cysteine and the closing phenylalanine or tryptophan. A D gene is named only where the DNA matches it firmly. Rows give clone size only sometimes, using once, few, many, or a class for an expanded clone.

abundance: few
v_gene: TRBV12-3/TRBV12-4
j_gene: TRBJ2-3
d_gene: NA
CDR3aa: CASSWGGTDTQYF
CDR3nt: TGTGCCAGCAGTTGGGGTGGGACAGATACGCAGTATTTT

abundance: NA
v_gene: TRBV27
j_gene: TRBJ1-2
d_gene: NA
CDR3aa: CASSSRQALKGYTF
CDR3nt: TGTGCCAGCAGTTCTCGACAGGCTCTAAAGGGCTACACCTTC

abundance: NA
v_gene: TRBV7-9
j_gene: TRBJ1-4
d_gene: NA
CDR3aa: CASSLIFGEGSSNEKLFF
CDR3nt: TGTGCCAGCAGCTTAATCTTTGGAGAGGGGTCCTCGAATGAAAAACTGTTTTTT

abundance: NA
v_gene: TRBV11-2
j_gene: TRBJ1-1
d_gene: NA
CDR3aa: CASSLQAGVGAEAFF
CDR3nt: TGTGCCAGCAGCCTCCAAGCGGGGGTAGGGGCTGAAGCTTTCTTT

abundance: NA
v_gene: TRBV19
j_gene: TRBJ1-6
d_gene: NA
CDR3aa: CASSIEETSPLHF
CDR3nt: TGTGCCAGTAGTATCGAGGAAACCTCACCCCTCCACTTT

abundance: NA
v_gene: TRBV12-3/TRBV12-4
j_gene: TRBJ2-7
d_gene: NA
CDR3aa: CASSLDRTYEQYF
CDR3nt: TGTGCCAGCAGTTTAGACAGAACCTACGAGCAGTACTTC

abundance: NA
v_gene: TRBV30
j_gene: TRBJ2-4
d_gene: NA
CDR3aa: CAWRVKEGLGKNIQYF
CDR3nt: TGTGCCTGGAGGGTTAAGGAGGGCCTAGGCAAAAACATTCAGTACTTC

abundance: NA
v_gene: TRBV10-3
j_gene: TRBJ1-1
d_gene: NA
CDR3aa: CAITDGQTLEAFF
CDR3nt: TGTGCCATCACCGATGGACAGACACTTGAAGCTTTCTTT

abundance: few
v_gene: TRBV19
j_gene: TRBJ2-1
d_gene: NA
CDR3aa: CASISQAALDNEQFF
CDR3nt: TGTGCCAGTATCTCTCAAGCGGCTCTAGACAATGAGCAGTTCTTC

abundance: NA
v_gene: TRBV18
j_gene: TRBJ2-7
d_gene: NA
CDR3aa: CASSPDLSYEQYF
CDR3nt: TGTGCCAGCTCACCTGACCTCTCCTACGAGCAGTACTTC

abundance: NA
v_gene: TRBV4-1
j_gene: TRBJ1-1
d_gene: NA
CDR3aa: CASSQGHGSMNTEAFF
CDR3nt: TGCGCCAGCAGCCAGGGGCATGGATCGATGAACACTGAAGCTTTCTTT

abundance: NA
v_gene: TRBV15
j_gene: TRBJ1-2
d_gene: TRBD1
CDR3aa: CATSRSTGTATNYGYTF
CDR3nt: TGTGCCACCAGCAGATCAACCGGGACAGCAACTAACTATGGCTACACCTTC

abundance: few
v_gene: TRBV27
j_gene: TRBJ1-6
d_gene: TRBD1
CDR3aa: CASRGTGTGNSPLHF
CDR3nt: TGTGCCAGCAGGGGCACGGGGACAGGAAATTCACCCCTCCACTTT

abundance: NA
v_gene: TRBV6-5
j_gene: TRBJ2-1
d_gene: TRBD1
CDR3aa: CASSYQQGNEQFF
CDR3nt: TGTGCCAGCAGTTACCAACAGGGGAATGAGCAGTTCTTC

abundance: NA
v_gene: TRBV18
j_gene: TRBJ1-1
d_gene: NA
CDR3aa: CASSPPRGEGHLNTEAFF
CDR3nt: TGTGCCAGCTCACCACCCCGGGGGGAGGGACACTTGAACACTGAAGCTTTCTTT

abundance: few
v_gene: TRBV19
j_gene: TRBJ1-2
d_gene: NA
CDR3aa: CASSARFPYGYTF
CDR3nt: TGTGCCAGTAGTGCCAGGTTCCCTTATGGCTACACCTTC

abundance: NA
v_gene: TRBV5-1
j_gene: TRBJ2-7
d_gene: NA
CDR3aa: CASSLRSDPYEQYF
CDR3nt: TGCGCCAGCAGCTTGCGGTCAGACCCCTACGAGCAGTACTTC

abundance: NA
v_gene: TRBV12-3/TRBV12-4
j_gene: TRBJ1-2
d_gene: NA
CDR3aa: CASSDRQVRVDGYTF
CDR3nt: TGTGCCAGCAGTGACCGACAAGTTAGGGTAGATGGCTACACCTTC

abundance: NA
v_gene: TRBV24-1
j_gene: TRBJ2-2
d_gene: NA
CDR3aa: CATGPGDRAGELFF
CDR3nt: TGTGCCACCGGACCCGGGGACCGAGCCGGGGAGCTGTTTTTT

abundance: NA
v_gene: TRBV7-9
j_gene: TRBJ2-3
d_gene: NA
CDR3aa: CASSLEATDTQYF
CDR3nt: TGTGCCAGCAGCTTAGAGGCCACAGATACGCAGTATTTT

abundance: few
v_gene: TRBV15
j_gene: TRBJ1-2
d_gene: NA
CDR3aa: CATSRGGRDGGYTF
CDR3nt: TGTGCCACCAGCAGAGGGGGCAGGGATGGTGGCTACACCTTC

abundance: NA
v_gene: TRBV27
j_gene: TRBJ1-6
d_gene: NA
CDR3aa: CASRIDRGNSPLHF
CDR3nt: TGTGCCAGCAGAATTGATCGGGGAAATTCACCCCTCCACTTT

abundance: NA
v_gene: TRBV6-1
j_gene: TRBJ2-7
d_gene: NA
CDR3aa: CASSADGWSSYEQYF
CDR3nt: TGTGCCAGCAGTGCGGACGGATGGAGCTCCTACGAGCAGTACTTC

abundance: NA
v_gene: TRBV10-1
j_gene: TRBJ2-7
d_gene: NA
CDR3aa: CASSKGQGWDEQYF
CDR3nt: TGCGCCAGCAGTAAGGGGCAGGGATGGGACGAGCAGTACTTC

abundance: NA
v_gene: TRBV18
j_gene: TRBJ1-1
d_gene: TRBD1
CDR3aa: CASSPGQGRTEAFF
CDR3nt: TGTGCCAGCTCACCTGGACAGGGGAGGACTGAAGCTTTCTTT

abundance: few
v_gene: TRBV11-3
j_gene: TRBJ2-1
d_gene: NA
CDR3aa: CASSLDPGGRFVGEQFF
CDR3nt: TGTGCCAGCAGCTTAGATCCTGGGGGGAGGTTCGTAGGTGAGCAGTTCTTC

abundance: NA
v_gene: TRBV6-1
j_gene: TRBJ2-7
d_gene: TRBD1
CDR3aa: CASRDRGLFNEQYF
CDR3nt: TGTGCCAGCAGGGACAGGGGGCTTTTTAACGAGCAGTACTTC

abundance: few
v_gene: TRBV20-1
j_gene: TRBJ1-2
d_gene: NA
CDR3aa: CSAQGNYGYTF
CDR3nt: TGCAGTGCCCAGGGTAACTATGGCTACACCTTC

abundance: NA
v_gene: TRBV11-2
j_gene: TRBJ1-2
d_gene: TRBD1
CDR3aa: CASSSRQGAVLSGGYTF
CDR3nt: TGTGCCAGCAGCTCTCGACAGGGGGCAGTTCTTAGTGGTGGCTACACCTTC

abundance: NA
v_gene: TRBV19
j_gene: TRBJ2-5
d_gene: TRBD1
CDR3aa: CASSDTGTGGRETQYF
CDR3nt: TGTGCCAGTTCCGACACCGGGACAGGGGGACGGGAGACCCAGTACTTC

abundance: NA
v_gene: TRBV28
j_gene: TRBJ1-2
d_gene: NA
CDR3aa: CASSWVTEPYGYTF
CDR3nt: TGTGCCAGCAGTTGGGTTACTGAACCCTATGGCTACACCTTC

abundance: NA
v_gene: TRBV6-2/TRBV6-3
j_gene: TRBJ2-1
d_gene: TRBD2
CDR3aa: CASIDSGSSYNEQFF
CDR3nt: TGTGCCAGCATCGATAGCGGGAGCTCCTACAATGAGCAGTTCTTC

abundance: few
v_gene: TRBV24-1
j_gene: TRBJ2-2
d_gene: TRBD2
CDR3aa: CATSAVWTSGDTGELFF
CDR3nt: TGTGCCACCAGTGCCGTTTGGACTAGCGGAGACACCGGGGAGCTGTTTTTT

abundance: few
v_gene: TRBV6-1
j_gene: TRBJ1-2
d_gene: NA
CDR3aa: CASSPGLDNYGYTF
CDR3nt: TGTGCCAGCAGTCCGGGACTGGATAACTATGGCTACACCTTC

abundance: NA
v_gene: TRBV5-6
j_gene: TRBJ1-1
d_gene: NA
CDR3aa: CASSSPTSNTEAFF
CDR3nt: TGTGCCAGCAGCTCCCCGACATCGAACACTGAAGCTTTCTTT

abundance: NA
v_gene: TRBV7-9
j_gene: TRBJ2-2
d_gene: NA
CDR3aa: CASSFLAGNTGELFF
CDR3nt: TGTGCCAGCAGCTTCCTAGCCGGGAACACCGGGGAGCTGTTTTTT

abundance: NA
v_gene: TRBV6-2/TRBV6-3
j_gene: TRBJ2-7
d_gene: NA
CDR3aa: CASSRSGDFPYEQHF
CDR3nt: TGTGCCAGCAGCCGCTCCGGGGACTTCCCCTACGAGCAGCACTTC

abundance: NA
v_gene: TRBV27
j_gene: TRBJ2-2
d_gene: TRBD2
CDR3aa: CASSSASGRVTGELFF
CDR3nt: TGTGCCAGCAGTTCCGCTAGCGGGAGGGTCACCGGGGAGCTGTTTTTT

abundance: few
v_gene: TRBV20-1
j_gene: TRBJ1-2
d_gene: NA
CDR3aa: CSARDPGQRLYGYTF
CDR3nt: TGCAGTGCTAGAGATCCAGGACAAAGACTCTATGGCTACACCTTC

abundance: NA
v_gene: TRBV20-1
j_gene: TRBJ2-3
d_gene: TRBD1
CDR3aa: CSASRTGGRSDTQYF
CDR3nt: TGCAGTGCTTCCCGGACAGGGGGCAGGTCAGATACGCAGTATTTT

abundance: once
v_gene: TRBV10-1
j_gene: TRBJ1-2
d_gene: NA
CDR3aa: CASSEEPFYGYTF
CDR3nt: TGCGCCAGCTCGGAAGAACCTTTCTATGGCTACACCTTC

abundance: NA
v_gene: TRBV4-1
j_gene: TRBJ2-7
d_gene: TRBD2
CDR3aa: CASSQDKGTSVYEQYF
CDR3nt: TGCGCCAGCAGCCAAGATAAGGGGACTAGCGTCTACGAGCAGTACTTC

abundance: once
v_gene: TRBV30
j_gene: TRBJ2-2
d_gene: NA
CDR3aa: CAWSHRNTGELFF
CDR3nt: TGTGCCTGGAGTCACAGGAACACCGGGGAGCTGTTTTTT

abundance: few
v_gene: TRBV19
j_gene: TRBJ1-2
d_gene: TRBD1
CDR3aa: CASSPTGGYGYTF
CDR3nt: TGTGCCAGTAGTCCGACAGGGGGCTATGGCTACACCTTC

abundance: NA
v_gene: TRBV5-1
j_gene: TRBJ2-3
d_gene: NA
CDR3aa: CASSLVGQTDTQYF
CDR3nt: TGCGCCAGCAGCTTGGTCGGACAAACAGATACGCAGTATTTT

abundance: NA
v_gene: TRBV5-5
j_gene: TRBJ1-2
d_gene: NA
CDR3aa: CASSLGQGFYGYTF
CDR3nt: TGTGCCAGCAGCTTGGGGCAGGGGTTTTATGGCTACACCTTC

abundance: few
v_gene: TRBV7-9
j_gene: TRBJ1-1
d_gene: NA
CDR3aa: CASSLLEASEAFF
CDR3nt: TGTGCCAGCAGCTTGCTAGAAGCAAGTGAAGCTTTCTTT